This T cell receptor (beta chain) was documented in a study of control samples from healthy donors and cancer patients. Data came from immunoSEQ multiplex PCR; TCRdb stores just in-frame clones and leaves some out. The profile shows more than 65,000 clones, approximately 90% of them singletons. This clone was recorded once. The CDR3 is made up of 15 amino acids. CDR1 and CDR2 (germline): SGHTA, FQGNSA. V dropped 1 base and J dropped 3 bases, with 12 bases sitting between them. This TCR came from a woman aged 55-69 years with head and neck cancer. V and J are TRBV7-2 and TRBJ2-5, with D unresolved. Input material: PBMCs. The CDR3 region has the DNA TGTGCCAGCAGCTTAGTTAGGGCTTGGGAAGAGACCCAGTACTTC. Protein product: CASSLVRAWEETQYF.